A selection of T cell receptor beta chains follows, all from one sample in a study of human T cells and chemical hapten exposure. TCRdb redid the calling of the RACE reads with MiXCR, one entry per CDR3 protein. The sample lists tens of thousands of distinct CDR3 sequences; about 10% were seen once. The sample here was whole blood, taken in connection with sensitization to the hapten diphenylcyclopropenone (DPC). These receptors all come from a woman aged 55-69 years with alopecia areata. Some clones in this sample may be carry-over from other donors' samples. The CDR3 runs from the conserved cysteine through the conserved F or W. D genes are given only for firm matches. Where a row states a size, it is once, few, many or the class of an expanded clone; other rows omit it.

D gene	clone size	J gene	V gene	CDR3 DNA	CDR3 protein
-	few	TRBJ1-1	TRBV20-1	TGCAGTGCTAGAGATCTAAACAGGCTGAACACTGAAGCTTTCTTT	CSARDLNRLNTEAFF
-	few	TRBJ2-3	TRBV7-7	TGTGCTAGCAGCATGGGATTCACAGATACGCAGTATTTT	CASSMGFTDTQYF
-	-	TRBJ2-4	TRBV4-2	TGTGCCAGCAGCCAAGAGACACAGGTCCAAAACATTCAGTACTTC	CASSQETQVQNIQYF
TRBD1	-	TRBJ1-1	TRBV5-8	TGTGCCAGCACCCTACAGGGGGCTTTGTACACTGAAGCTTTCTTT	CASTLQGALYTEAFF
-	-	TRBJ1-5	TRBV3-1	TGTGCCAGCAGCCAGAATCCGGCCGGGCAGCCCCAGCATTTT	CASSQNPAGQPQHF
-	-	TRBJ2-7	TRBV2	TGTGCCAAGGACAGCCGGGGGGAGCAGTACTTC	CAKDSRGEQYF
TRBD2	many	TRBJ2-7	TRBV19	TGTGCCAGTAGTATGACGACTAGCGGGGGTTCCTACGAGCAGTACTTC	CASSMTTSGGSYEQYF
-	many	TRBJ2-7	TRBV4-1	TGCGCCAGCAGCCCCATAGGCACAGGTAAAACCTACGAGCAGTACTTC	CASSPIGTGKTYEQYF
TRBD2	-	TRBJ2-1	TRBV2	TGTGCCAGCGGGCTAGCGGGGGTGTATGAGCAGTTCTTC	CASGLAGVYEQFF
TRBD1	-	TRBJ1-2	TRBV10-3	TGTGCCAGCTCCGGGACAGAGCATGGCTACACCTTC	CASSGTEHGYTF
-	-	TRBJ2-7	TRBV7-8	TGTGCCAGCAGCTTAGATTACCCACGCGAGCAGTACTTC	CASSLDYPREQYF
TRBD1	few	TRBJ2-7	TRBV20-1	TGCAGTGCTATCGAGGGGGCCCCCTACGAGCAGTACTTC	CSAIEGAPYEQYF
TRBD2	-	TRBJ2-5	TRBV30	TGTGCCTGGAGTGTTGGTATAGCGGGGGGGCCAGAGACCCAGTACTTC	CAWSVGIAGGPETQYF
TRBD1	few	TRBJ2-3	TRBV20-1	TGCAGTGCTCTGGGACAGAGCACAGATACGCAGTATTTT	CSALGQSTDTQYF
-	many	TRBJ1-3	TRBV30	TGTGCCTGGACTTCGAAAGGGAGGGGTGGAAACACCATATATTTT	CAWTSKGRGGNTIYF
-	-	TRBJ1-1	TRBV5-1	TGCGCCAGCAGCTTTTCGAGTAACACTGAAGCTTTCTTT	CASSFSSNTEAFF
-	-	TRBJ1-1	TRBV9	TGTGCCAGCAGCGTAGACGCAGGGGTAGCTTTCTTT	CASSVDAGVAFF
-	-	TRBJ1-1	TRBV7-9	TGTGCCAGCAGCTTCGGGGCGAGTGAAGCTTTCTTT	CASSFGASEAFF
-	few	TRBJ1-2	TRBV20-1	TGCAGTGCAACGACAGGTCCCTATGGCTACACCTTC	CSATTGPYGYTF
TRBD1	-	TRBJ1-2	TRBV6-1	TGTGCCAGCAGTGTCGGGACAGGGATAAGTGGCTACACCTTC	CASSVGTGISGYTF
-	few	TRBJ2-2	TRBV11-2	TGTGCCAGCAGCCCCGACAGAGTGAACACCGGGGAGCTGTTTTTT	CASSPDRVNTGELFF
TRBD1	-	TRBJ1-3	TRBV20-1	TGCAGTGCCCCGGACAGGGTCTCTGGAAACACCATATATTTT	CSAPDRVSGNTIYF
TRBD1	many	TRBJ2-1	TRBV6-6	TGTGCCAGCAGTACCAGACAGGGAAACTACAATGAGCAGTTCTTC	CASSTRQGNYNEQFF
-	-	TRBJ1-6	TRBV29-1	TGCGGTCAAAGTACCTATAATTCACCCCTCCACTTT	CGQSTYNSPLHF
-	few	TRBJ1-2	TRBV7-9	TGTGCCAGCAGCTTAGAGGATGGCTACACCTTC	CASSLEDGYTF
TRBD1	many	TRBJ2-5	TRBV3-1	TGTGCCAGCAGCCAAGAAGGGGTCCCGGGACAGGAGACCCAGTACTTC	CASSQEGVPGQETQYF
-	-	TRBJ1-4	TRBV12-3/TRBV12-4	TGTGCCAGCAGTTTTCGGGGAGCCACTAATGAAAAACTGTTTTTT	CASSFRGATNEKLFF
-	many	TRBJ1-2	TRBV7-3	TGTGCCAGCAGCCCAACAGCCGGACAATATGGCTACACCTTC	CASSPTAGQYGYTF
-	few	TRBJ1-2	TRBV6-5	TGTGCCAGCAGTTACTATTCCGGGAAGAAGGATGGCTACACCTTC	CASSYYSGKKDGYTF
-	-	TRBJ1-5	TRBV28	TGTGCCAGCAGTTTACGAACTCCTACTGGAATGGCCCAGCATTTT	CASSLRTPTGMAQHF
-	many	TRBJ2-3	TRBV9	TGTGCCAGCAGCGAGTCGGGAATCACAGATACGCAGTATTTT	CASSESGITDTQYF
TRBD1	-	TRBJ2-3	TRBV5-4	TGTGCCAGCAGCCCGCGGCCCCAGGGGGTCGGCACAGATACGCAGTATTTT	CASSPRPQGVGTDTQYF
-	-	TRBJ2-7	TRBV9	TGTGCCAGCAGCGAACACGGGTCCTCCGGCGAGCAGTACTTC	CASSEHGSSGEQYF